This TCR beta chain was captured by sequencing in a study of blood T cell repertoires in COVID-19 (dated by TCRdb to 2018 to 2020). With regard to the full study: Collaborator samples came from the United States, Italy and Spain and covered acute and convalescent phases of COVID-19. The material from the prospective study consisted of cDNA or gDNA derived from T cells, B-cell-depleted T cells, or PBMCs. The dataset comprised deeply sampled blood TCRbeta repertoires from subjects exposed to, actively infected with, or recovered from COVID-19. The repertoires were made available in a free public database intended to serve as a resource for research on the immune response to SARS-CoV-2. Samples came from the ongoing ImmuneRACE study (first 160 participants) plus 1,254 subjects from 6 global collaborators. A de-identified subject ID, COVID-19 status, age in years and sex were almost always included in the sample metadata. Where available, HLA class I and class II types were taken from metadata supplied by the sample provider and were not determined by assay-based typing. What the study reported, not specific to this receptor: The quantity of clinical and demographic metadata differed by source and by participant and was supplied without curation.

Worth noting for this clone: What this receptor recognizes is not known. Base quality data are lacking; no much larger clone is found one base away.

Participants in the prospective study were aged about 18 to 100 years, lived in under 30 United States geographic areas, and enrolled through a virtual design. In the prospective study, cohorts were assigned on the basis of participant-reported clinical history obtained from a screening survey and a study questionnaire. Recovered participants in ImmuneRACE Cohort 3 were defined by two consecutive negative NP/OP PCR tests, clearance by a healthcare professional, or resolution of symptoms. In the prospective study, whole blood, serum and a nasopharyngeal or oropharyngeal swab were collected from each participant by mobile phlebotomists. Over an approximately 2-month period, participants in the prospective study had the option of providing additional blood draws and questionnaires. Prospective study blood samples were shipped either frozen or at room temperature before DNA extraction. Inclusive of the bounding cysteine and phenylalanine, the CDR3 is 17 residues long. Of the read, only the CDR3 DNA is kept; its 51 bases are in frame from base 1. Based on the germline V gene, the CDR1 and CDR2 sequences are SGHAT and FQNNGV. Between the V and J ends, shortened by 5 bases and 4 bases respectively, the junction contains 22 bases.

The immunoSEQ Assay, a bias-controlled multiplex PCR, was used to amplify TCRbeta CDR3 regions from genomic DNA. The study's own analysis went as follows. Within the assay, amplification of reference gene primers was used to estimate how many nucleated cells each sample contained. Sequence reads were collapsed and filtered to measure the absolute abundance of every unique TCRbeta CDR3 rearrangement. For each sample, productive Simpson clonality was calculated as the square root of Simpson's diversity index over productive rearrangements. Entries here come from immuneACCESS through TCRdb and include only in-frame sequences with V and J called. Some clones fail to appear in such tables; in the studies checked, an unresolved V gene covers under half of the shortfall, and the cause of the remainder is unknown. Clone size and V and J calls were adopted from that table, with D and trimming inferred from the DNA. In all, the sample holds some 370,000 clones, and roughly four fifths of those were seen once. Of the sample, over 4.5% is held by the ten largest clones.

The chain joins TRBV11-2 to TRBJ2-3; the D region possibly corresponds to TRBD2 (6 bases align). The TCR comes from a woman in her 50s who had recovered from COVID-19. Material: PBMCs or T cells enriched from blood (not recorded which). The CDR3 region reads CASSRLRDSLFPDTQYF. The DNA is as follows: TGTGCCAGCAGCCGACTGAGGGACTCCCTTTTCCCAGATACGCAGTATTTT.